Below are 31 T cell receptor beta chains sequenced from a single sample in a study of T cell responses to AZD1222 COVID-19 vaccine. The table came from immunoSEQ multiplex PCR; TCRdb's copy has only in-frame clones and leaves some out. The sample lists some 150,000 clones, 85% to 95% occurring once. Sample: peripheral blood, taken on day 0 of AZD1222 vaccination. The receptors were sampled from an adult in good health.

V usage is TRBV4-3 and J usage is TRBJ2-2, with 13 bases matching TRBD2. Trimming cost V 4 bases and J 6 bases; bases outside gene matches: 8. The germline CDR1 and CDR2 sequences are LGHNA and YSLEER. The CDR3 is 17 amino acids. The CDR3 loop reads CASSPTTSGRFPGELFF. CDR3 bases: TGCGCCAGCAGCCCAACGACTAGCGGGAGGTTTCCCGGGGAGCTGTTTTTT.

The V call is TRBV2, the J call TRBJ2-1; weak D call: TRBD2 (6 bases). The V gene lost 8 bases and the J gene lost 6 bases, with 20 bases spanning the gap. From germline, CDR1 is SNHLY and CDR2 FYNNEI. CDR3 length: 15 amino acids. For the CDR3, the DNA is TGTGCCAGCCCGGATCGGGGGTCTTTCCCCAATGAGCAGTTCTTC. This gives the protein CASPDRGSFPNEQFF.

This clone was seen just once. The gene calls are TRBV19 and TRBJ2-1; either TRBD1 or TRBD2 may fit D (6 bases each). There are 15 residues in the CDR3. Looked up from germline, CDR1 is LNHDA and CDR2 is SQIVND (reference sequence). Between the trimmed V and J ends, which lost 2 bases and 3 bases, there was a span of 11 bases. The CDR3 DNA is TGTGCCAGTAGTATAACCGGGGGCAACTACAATGAGCAGTTCTTC. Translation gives CASSITGGNYNEQFF. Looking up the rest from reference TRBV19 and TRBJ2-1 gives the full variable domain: DGGITQSPKYLFRKEGQNVTLSCEQNLNHDAMYWYRQDPGQGLRLIYYSQIVNDFQKGDIAEGYSVSREKKESFPLTVTSAQKNPTAFYLCASSITGGNYNEQFFGPGTRLTVL.

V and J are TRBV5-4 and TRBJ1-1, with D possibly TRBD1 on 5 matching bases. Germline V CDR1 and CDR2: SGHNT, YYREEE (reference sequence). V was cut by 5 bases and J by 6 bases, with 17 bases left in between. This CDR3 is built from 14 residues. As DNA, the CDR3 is TGTGCCAGCAGTCCCCTATTGGGAGGGGCTGAAGCTTTCTTT. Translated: CASSPLLGGAEAFF.

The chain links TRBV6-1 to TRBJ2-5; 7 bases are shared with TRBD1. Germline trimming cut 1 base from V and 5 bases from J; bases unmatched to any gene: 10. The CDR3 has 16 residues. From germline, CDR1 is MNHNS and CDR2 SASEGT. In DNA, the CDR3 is TGTGCCAGCAGTGAAGGGACAGGTTTTACTGGGGAGACCCAGTACTTC. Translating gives CASSEGTGFTGETQYF.

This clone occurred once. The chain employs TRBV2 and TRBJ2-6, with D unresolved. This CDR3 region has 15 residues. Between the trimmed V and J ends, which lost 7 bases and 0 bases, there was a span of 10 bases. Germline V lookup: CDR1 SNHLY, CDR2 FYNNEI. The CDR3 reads CASTGRSSGANVLTF. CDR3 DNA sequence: TGTGCCAGCACCGGCAGGAGCTCTGGGGCCAACGTCCTGACTTTC.

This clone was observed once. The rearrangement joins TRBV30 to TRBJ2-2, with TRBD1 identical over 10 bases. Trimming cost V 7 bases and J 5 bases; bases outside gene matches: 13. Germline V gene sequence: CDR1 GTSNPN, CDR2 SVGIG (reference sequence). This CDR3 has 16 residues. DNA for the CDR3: TGTGCCTCATCGACAGGGGGCGGTTTGAGAACCGGGGAGCTGTTTTTT. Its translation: CASSTGGGLRTGELFF.

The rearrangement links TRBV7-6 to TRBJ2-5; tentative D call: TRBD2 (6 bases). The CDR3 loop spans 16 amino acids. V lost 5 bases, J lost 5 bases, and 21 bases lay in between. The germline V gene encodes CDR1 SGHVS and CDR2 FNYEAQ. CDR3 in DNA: TGTGCCAGCAGCCTCAATAGCGGCGTTGGCGTGGAGACCCAGTACTTC. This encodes CASSLNSGVGVETQYF.

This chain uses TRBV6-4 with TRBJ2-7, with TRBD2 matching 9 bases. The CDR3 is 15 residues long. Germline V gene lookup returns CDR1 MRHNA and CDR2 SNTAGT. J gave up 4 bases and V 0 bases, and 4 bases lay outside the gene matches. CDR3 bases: TGTGCCAGCAGTGACTCCCTAGCGGGGTTATACGAGCAGTACGTC. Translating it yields CASSDSLAGLYEQYV.

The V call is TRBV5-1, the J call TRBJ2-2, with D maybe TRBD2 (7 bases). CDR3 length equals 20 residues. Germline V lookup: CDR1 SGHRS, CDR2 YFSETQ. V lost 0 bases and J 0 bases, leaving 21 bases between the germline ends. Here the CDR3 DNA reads TGCGCCAGCAGCTTGGCCCTAGGGTCCGGGGGGCTTACGAACACCGGGGAGCTGTTTTTT. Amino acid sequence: CASSLALGSGGLTNTGELFF.

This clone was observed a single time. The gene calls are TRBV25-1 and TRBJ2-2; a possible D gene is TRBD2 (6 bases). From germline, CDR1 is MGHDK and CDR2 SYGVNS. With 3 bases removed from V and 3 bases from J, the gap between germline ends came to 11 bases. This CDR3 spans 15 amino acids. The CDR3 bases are TGTGCCAGCAGTGAGGGAGGCGTACACACCGGGGAGCTGTTTTTT. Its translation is CASSEGGVHTGELFF. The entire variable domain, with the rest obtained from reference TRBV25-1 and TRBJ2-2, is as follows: EADIYQTPRYLVIGTGKKITLECSQTMGHDKMYWYQQDPGMELHLIHYSYGVNSTEKGDLSSESTVSRIRTEHFPLTLESARPSHTSQYLCASSEGGVHTGELFFGEGSRLTVL.

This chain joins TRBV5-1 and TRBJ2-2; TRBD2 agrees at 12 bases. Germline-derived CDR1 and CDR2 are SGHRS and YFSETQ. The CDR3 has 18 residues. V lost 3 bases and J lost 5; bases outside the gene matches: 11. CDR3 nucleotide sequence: TGCGCCAGCAGCTATGGATCACTAGCGGGAGGCGGAACCGGGGAGCTGTTTTTT. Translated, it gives CASSYGSLAGGGTGELFF.

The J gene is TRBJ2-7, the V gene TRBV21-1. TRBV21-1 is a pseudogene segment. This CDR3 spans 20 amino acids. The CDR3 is CASSKSGEGSSLWSDNEQYV. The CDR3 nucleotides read TGTGCCAGCAGCAAATCTGGCGAAGGGTCGAGTCTATGGTCCGATAACGAGCAGTACGTC.

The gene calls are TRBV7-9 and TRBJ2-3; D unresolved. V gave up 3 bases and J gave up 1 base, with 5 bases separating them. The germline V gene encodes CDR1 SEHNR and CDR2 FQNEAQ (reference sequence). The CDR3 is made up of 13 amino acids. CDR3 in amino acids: CASSFTGTDTQYF. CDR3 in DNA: TGTGCCAGCAGCTTCACCGGCACAGATACGCAGTATTTT.

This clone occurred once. The CDR3 sequence is CASSFGGNYGYTF. CDR3 DNA sequence: TGTGCCAGCAGTTTTGGGGGGAACTATGGCTACACCTTC. The V and J genes are TRBV28 and TRBJ1-2, with a tentative D call TRBD1 (5 bases). This CDR3 is 13 amino acids long. The V end was cut by 3 bases, the J end by 2 bases, with 7 bases between. Germline CDR1 and CDR2: MDHEN and SYDVKM.

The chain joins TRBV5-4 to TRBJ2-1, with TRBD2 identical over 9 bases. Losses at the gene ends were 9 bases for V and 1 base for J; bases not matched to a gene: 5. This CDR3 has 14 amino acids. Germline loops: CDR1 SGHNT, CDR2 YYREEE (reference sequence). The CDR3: CATGAGGSYNEQFF. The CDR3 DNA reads TGTGCCACCGGGGCGGGAGGGTCCTACAATGAGCAGTTCTTC. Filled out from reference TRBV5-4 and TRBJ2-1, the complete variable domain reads ETGVTQSPTHLIKTRGQQVTLRCSSQSGHNTVSWYQQALGQGPQFIFQYYREEENGRGNFPPRFSGLQFPNYSSELNVNALELDDSALYLCATGAGGSYNEQFFGPGTRLTVL.

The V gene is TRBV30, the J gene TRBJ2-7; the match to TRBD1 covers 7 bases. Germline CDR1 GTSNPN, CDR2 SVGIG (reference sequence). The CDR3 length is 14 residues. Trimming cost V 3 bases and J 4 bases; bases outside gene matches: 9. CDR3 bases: TGTGCCTGGAGACCTCCAGGGGGATTTTACGAGCAGTACGTC. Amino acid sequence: CAWRPPGGFYEQYV.

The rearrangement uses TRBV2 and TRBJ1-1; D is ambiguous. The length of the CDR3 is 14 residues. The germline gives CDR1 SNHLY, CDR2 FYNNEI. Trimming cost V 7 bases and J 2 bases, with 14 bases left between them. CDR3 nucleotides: TGTGCCAGCACCAATATCTACCAAAACACTGAAGCTTTCTTT. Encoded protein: CASTNIYQNTEAFF. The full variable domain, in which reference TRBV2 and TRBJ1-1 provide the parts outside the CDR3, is EPEVTQTPSHQVTQMGQEVILRCVPISNHLYFYWYRQILGQKVEFLVSFYNNEISEKSEIFDDQFSVERPDGSNFTLKIRSTKLEDSAMYFCASTNIYQNTEAFFGQGTRLTVV.

This CDR3 reads CASSYPTSLRGVDEQFF. The CDR3 DNA follows: TGTGCCAGCAGTTACCCGACTAGCTTAAGGGGGGTCGATGAGCAGTTCTTC. The chain has TRBV6-2 or TRBV6-3 and TRBJ2-1, with TRBD2 as a possible D gene (7 bases). The CDR3 consists of 17 residues. Trimming took 2 bases from V and 8 from J, leaving 22 bases between them. CDR1 MNHEY and CDR2 SVGEGT come from the germline V gene.

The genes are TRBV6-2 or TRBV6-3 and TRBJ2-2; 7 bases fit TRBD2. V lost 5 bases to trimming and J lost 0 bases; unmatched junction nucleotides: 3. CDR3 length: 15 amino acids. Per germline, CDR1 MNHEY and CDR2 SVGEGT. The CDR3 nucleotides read TGTGCCAGCAGTCTACTAGCGCCGAACACCGGGGAGCTGTTTTTT. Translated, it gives CASSLLAPNTGELFF.

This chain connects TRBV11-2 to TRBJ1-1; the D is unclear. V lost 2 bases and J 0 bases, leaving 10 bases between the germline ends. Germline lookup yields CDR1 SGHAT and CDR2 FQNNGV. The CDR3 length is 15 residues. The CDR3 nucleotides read TGTGCCAGCAGCTTATTCCCAGCTATGAACACTGAAGCTTTCTTT. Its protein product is CASSLFPAMNTEAFF.

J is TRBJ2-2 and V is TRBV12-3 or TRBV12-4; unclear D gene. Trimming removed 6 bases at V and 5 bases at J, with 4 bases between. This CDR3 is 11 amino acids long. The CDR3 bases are TGTGCCAGCAGCCGGACCGGGGAGCTGTTTTTT. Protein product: CASSRTGELFF.

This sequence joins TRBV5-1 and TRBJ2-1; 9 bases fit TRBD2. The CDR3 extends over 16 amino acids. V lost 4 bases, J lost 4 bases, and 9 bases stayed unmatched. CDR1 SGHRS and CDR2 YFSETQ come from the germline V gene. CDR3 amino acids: CASSPGLASLYNEQFF. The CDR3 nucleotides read TGCGCCAGCAGCCCCGGACTAGCGTCGCTATACAATGAGCAGTTCTTC.

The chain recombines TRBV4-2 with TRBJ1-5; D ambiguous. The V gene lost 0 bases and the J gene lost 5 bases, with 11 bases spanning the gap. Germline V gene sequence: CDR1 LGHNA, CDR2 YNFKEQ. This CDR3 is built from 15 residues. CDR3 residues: CASSQDGTVDQPQHF. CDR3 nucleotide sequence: TGTGCCAGCAGCCAAGATGGTACGGTGGATCAGCCCCAGCATTTT.

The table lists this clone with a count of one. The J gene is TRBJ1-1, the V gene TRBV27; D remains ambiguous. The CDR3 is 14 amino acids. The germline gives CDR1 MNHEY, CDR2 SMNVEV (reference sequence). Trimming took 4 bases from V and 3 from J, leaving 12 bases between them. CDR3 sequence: CASSSPGLDTEAFF. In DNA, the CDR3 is TGTGCCAGCAGTTCCCCAGGTCTGGACACTGAAGCTTTCTTT.

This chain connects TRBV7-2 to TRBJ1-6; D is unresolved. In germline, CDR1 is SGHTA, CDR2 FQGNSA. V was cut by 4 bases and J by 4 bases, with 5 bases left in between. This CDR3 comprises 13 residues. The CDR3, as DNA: TGTGCCAGCAGCTGGGAGTATAATTCACCCCTCCACTTT. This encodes CASSWEYNSPLHF.

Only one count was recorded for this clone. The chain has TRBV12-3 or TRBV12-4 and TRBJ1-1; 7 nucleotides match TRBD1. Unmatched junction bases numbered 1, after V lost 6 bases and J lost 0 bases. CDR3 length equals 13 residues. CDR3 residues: CASRGTVNTEAFF. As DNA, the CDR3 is TGTGCCAGCAGAGGGACAGTGAACACTGAAGCTTTCTTT.

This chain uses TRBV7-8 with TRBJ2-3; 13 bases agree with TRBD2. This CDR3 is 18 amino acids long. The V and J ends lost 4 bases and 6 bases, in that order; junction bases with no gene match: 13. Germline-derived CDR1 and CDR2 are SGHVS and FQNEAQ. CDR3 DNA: TGTGCCAGCAGCTGGACTAGCGGGGGATTGATTGGTTCGGATACGCAGTATTTT. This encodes CASSWTSGGLIGSDTQYF.

CDR3 in DNA: TGTGCCAGCCGACTGAGCTCCTATAATTCACCCCTCCACTTT. Residues: CASRLSSYNSPLHF. V is TRBV2 and J is TRBJ1-6, with D unresolved. The germline V gene has CDR1 SNHLY and CDR2 FYNNEI. V lost 8 bases and J lost 0, with 8 bases in between. This CDR3 is 14 amino acids long.

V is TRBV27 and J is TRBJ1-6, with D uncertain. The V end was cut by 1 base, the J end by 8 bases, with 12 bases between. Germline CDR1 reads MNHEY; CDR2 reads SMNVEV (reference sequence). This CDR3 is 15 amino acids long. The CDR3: CASSLYGVLHSPLHF. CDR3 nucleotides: TGTGCCAGCAGTTTATACGGGGTGCTTCATTCACCCCTCCACTTT.

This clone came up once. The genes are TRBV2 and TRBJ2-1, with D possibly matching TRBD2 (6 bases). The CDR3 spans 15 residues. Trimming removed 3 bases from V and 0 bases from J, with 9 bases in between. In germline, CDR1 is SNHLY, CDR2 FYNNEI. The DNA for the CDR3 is TGTGCCAGCAGTGAGCAGGGACTCTCCTACAATGAGCAGTTCTTC. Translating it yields CASSEQGLSYNEQFF.